The source of this T cell receptor beta chain is a study of T cell repertoires and HLA-DP antigens (dated by TCRdb to 2016 to 2018). Looking at the study overall: Using HeLa cells transduced to present allogeneic HLA-DP, the study set up an in vitro model of CD4+ T cell alloreactivity. Of the three donors, two were male and one was female, with ages ranging from the 18-to-29 band to the 60-to-69 band. The two alloantigens modelled structurally similar versus dissimilar alloantigens, differing from self at one and around ten peptide-binding groove amino acids, respectively. The average DNA input was around 240 ng for sorted CD137+CD4+ samples versus around 1,300 ng for pre-culture CD4+ samples. General conclusions and limits of the study: Naive and memory CD4+ repertoires were not analysed separately. Limitations were identified as the inclusion of only three donors, the use of a non-physiological HeLa antigen-presenting system, and the use of total CD4+ responder cells. Clonality of sorted CD137+ cells was similar against both alloantigens (around 0.41) and much higher than in pre-culture samples (about 0.04). Average cumulative frequency of clones undetected before culture was around 36% against one allele and about 51% against the other.

Trimming accounts for 4 bases at V and 6 bases at J, while the number of junction bases matched to no gene is 3. In the germline V gene, CDR1 corresponds to SGHRS and CDR2 to YFSETQ. The CDR3 measures 15 amino acids from cysteine to phenylalanine. CDR3 DNA is the only sequence kept; it has 45 bases, read in frame from the first base. TCRB CDR3 regions were amplified with the immunoSEQ multiplex PCR using forward primers for 54 TRBV segments and reverse primers for 13 TRBJ segments. For pre-culture CD4+ samples, sequencing was done at deep resolution with a target of some 200,000 T cell genomes. Sequencing of amplicons was performed on an Illumina HiSeq System, and 87 bp reads covering the CDR3 were generated. The published analysis was carried out like this. PCR and sequencing errors in the reads were corrected, and CDR3 regions were defined by aligning to IMGT reference sequences. Synthetic template pools were used to estimate counts of templates and unique rearrangements. Clonality was computed as 1 minus Pielou's evenness. The Daley-Smith estimator was used to estimate richness. Morisita's index was used to measure repertoire overlap. A clone counted as low-abundance if it appeared in cultured samples but went undetected in the pre-culture repertoire of the same donor. Entries here come from immuneACCESS through TCRdb and include only in-frame sequences with V and J called. Some clones fail to appear in such tables; in the studies checked, an unresolved V gene covers under half of the shortfall, and the cause of the remainder is unknown. V and J calls and clone size are given by that table; D and trimming were obtained from the DNA. For this sample the table gives more than 90,000 clones, of which about 91% were detected only once. 0.25% to 0.3% of the sample goes to the ten largest clones.

This clone was detected only once. Its antigen is not yet known. Within one base of it there is no much larger clone, and no base qualities were kept. Untouched CD4+ T cells were isolated from Ficoll-separated PBMC through negative selection with magnetic beads, and an average purity of almost 98% was reached. Untouched CD4+ T cells were isolated from Ficoll-separated PBMC with magnetic beads, reaching about 97.7% purity with negligible CD8+ contamination. Peripheral blood mononuclear cells came from the buffy coats of three healthy blood donors. CMV seronegative status was shared by all three donors. The DNeasy Blood & Tissue Kit was used for extraction of genomic DNA. TCRB sequencing was performed on genomic DNA from sorted CD137+CD4+ cells and pre-culture CD4+ baseline samples from each subject.

Material for sequencing was CD4+ T cells from PBMCs. The chain was built from TRBV5-1 and TRBJ2-2, and 13 junctional nucleotides match TRBD2. The sequence was obtained from a woman between 18 and 29 years old in good health and CMV-seronegative. The nucleotides read TGCGCCAGCAGCCGTACTAGCGGGAGGGCCGGGGAGCTGTTTTTT. Its coded protein is CASSRTSGRAGELFF.